The 30 T cell receptor beta chains presented below share a single source sample, sequenced in a study of blood T cell repertoires in COVID-19. Clones were read by immunoSEQ multiplex PCR, and TCRdb kept only the in-frame ones, dropping some. The data contain tens of thousands of clones, 77% of them singletons. What was sequenced was peripheral blood. The receptors derive from a woman aged 70 to 79 with acute or convalescent COVID-19.

V is TRBV28 and J is TRBJ1-1; unclear D gene. This CDR3 has 16 amino acids. Trimming removed 2 bases at V and 0 bases at J, with 13 bases between. CDR1 MDHEN and CDR2 SYDVKM come from the germline V gene. The CDR3 region is CASSLGPGVMNTEAFF. The CDR3 DNA is TGTGCCAGCAGTTTAGGCCCCGGGGTTATGAACACTGAAGCTTTCTTT.

The chain uses TRBV19 and TRBJ2-3, with 10 bases aligning to TRBD2. The CDR3 is made up of 16 amino acids. The germline V gene has CDR1 LNHDA and CDR2 SQIVND (reference sequence). V shed 6 bases, J shed 1 base, and the junction held 7 bases outside the gene matches. The CDR3 protein is CASSPASGRGTDTQYF. The CDR3 DNA reads TGTGCCAGTAGCCCGGCTAGCGGGAGAGGCACAGATACGCAGTATTTT.

This clone was detected only a few times. The V call is TRBV10-2, the J call TRBJ1-5; D is ambiguous. The CDR3 runs 13 residues. Deletions cut 6 bases from V and 0 bases from J, with 6 bases between. Germline assignment: CDR1 WSHSY and CDR2 SAAADI. CDR3 nucleotide sequence: TGCGCCAGCAGGGACTATAGCAATCAGCCCCAGCATTTT. It codes for CASRDYSNQPQHF.

This CDR3 is CASSSLYGYTF. The CDR3 bases are TGTGCCAGCAGTTCCCTTTATGGCTACACCTTC. The chain combines TRBV12-3 or TRBV12-4 with TRBJ1-2; no clear D. V was shortened by 4 bases and J by 5 bases, with 5 bases between the two germline ends. The CDR3 contains 11 residues.

This clone occurred once. This specimen includes other DNA sequences encoding the same CDR3. The chain links TRBV7-2 to TRBJ2-6; weak D call: TRBD1 (6 bases). Germline values: CDR1 SGHTA, CDR2 FQGNSA. V gave up 4 bases and J gave up 1 base, with 8 bases separating them. CDR3 length: 15 residues. CDR3 loop: CASSSRGSGANVLTF. The DNA for the CDR3 is TGTGCCAGCAGCTCCAGGGGATCTGGGGCCAACGTCCTGACTTTC.

This clone occurred once. The CDR3 region is CASSKDRVIVSGANVLTF. CDR3 DNA: TGTGCCAGCAGCAAAGACAGGGTGATCGTGTCTGGGGCCAACGTCCTGACTTTC. The V and J genes are TRBV21-1 and TRBJ2-6; TRBD1 is the table's D call and was not checked against the DNA. TRBV21-1 is noted as a pseudogene. The CDR3 has 18 amino acids.

The chain uses TRBV3-1 (or the pseudogene TRBV3-2) and TRBJ1-4; perhaps TRBD1 as D (6 bases). Trimming shortened V by 4 bases and J by 5 bases, and 14 bases separated the two germline ends. This CDR3 is 15 amino acids long. Germline-derived CDR1 and CDR2 are LGHDT and YNNKEL (reference sequence). The CDR3 is CASSPRGGGNEKLFF. For the CDR3, the DNA is TGTGCCAGCAGCCCTCGGGGAGGGGGGAATGAAAAACTGTTTTTT.

This clone was observed once. The chain combines TRBV19 with TRBJ2-2; 9 bases are a match to TRBD2. The CDR3 is 15 residues long. CDR1 and CDR2 from the germline V gene are LNHDA and SQIVND (reference sequence). The trim removed 5 bases at V and 3 bases at J, leaving 4 bases unmatched. Written as DNA, the CDR3 is TGTGCCAGTAGTGCGGGGGGGCCTTACACCGGGGAGCTGTTTTTT. Translated, it gives CASSAGGPYTGELFF.

The J gene is TRBJ2-7, the V gene TRBV10-3; tentative D call: TRBD1 (6 bases). The CDR3 sequence is 14 residues long. From germline, CDR1 is ENHRY and CDR2 SYGVKD. Trimming left V 6 bases short and J 2 bases short, with 14 bases between. CDR3 loop: CAIRKGDGAYEQYF. In DNA form, the CDR3 reads TGTGCCATCAGGAAGGGGGATGGCGCCTACGAGCAGTACTTC.

The rearrangement joins TRBV6-4 to TRBJ2-1; maybe TRBD1 (7 bases). This CDR3 has 14 amino acids. Looked up from germline, CDR1 is MRHNA and CDR2 is SNTAGT. The V gene lost 0 bases and the J gene lost 8 bases, with 11 bases spanning the gap. CDR3 nucleotide sequence: TGTGCCAGCAGTGACTCCCAGGGGGAGGATGAGCAGTTCTTC. It translates to CASSDSQGEDEQFF.

The J gene is TRBJ2-1, the V gene TRBV9, with 7 positions matching TRBD1. V shed 4 bases and J 5 bases; nucleotides not matched to a gene: 9. CDR3 length: 15 residues. CDR1 is SGDLS, CDR2 YYNGEE, per germline. CDR3: CASSPRTGGNNEQFF. The CDR3 bases are TGTGCCAGCAGCCCCCGGACAGGTGGTAACAATGAGCAGTTCTTC.

The rearrangement joins TRBV6-5 to TRBJ2-7, with D perhaps matching TRBD2 (5 bases). Looked up from germline, CDR1 is MNHEY and CDR2 is SVGAGI. This CDR3 comprises 16 residues. The V end lost 0 bases, the J end lost 2 bases, and 14 bases lay between the germline ends. DNA for the CDR3: TGTGCCAGCAGTTACTCAGGCATCGGGGTCCCCTACGAGCAGTACTTC. It is translated as CASSYSGIGVPYEQYF.

The V and J genes are TRBV3-1 (or the pseudogene TRBV3-2) and TRBJ2-2; D uncertain. Trimming cost V 5 bases and J 4 bases, with 5 bases left between them. CDR3 length equals 12 residues. In germline, CDR1 is LGHDT, CDR2 YNNKEL (reference sequence). CDR3 in amino acids: CASSSGTGELFF. DNA of the CDR3: TGTGCCAGCAGCTCGGGCACCGGGGAGCTGTTTTTT.

The gene calls are TRBV3-1 (or the pseudogene TRBV3-2) and TRBJ2-2, with D perhaps TRBD1 (6 bases). The V gene's germline CDR1 is LGHDT and CDR2 YNNKEL (reference sequence). The V end lost 1 base, the J end lost 0 bases, and 9 bases lay between the germline ends. This CDR3 comprises 16 residues. Here the CDR3 reads CASSQGQAANTGELFF. CDR3 bases: TGTGCCAGCAGCCAAGGACAGGCCGCGAACACCGGGGAGCTGTTTTTT.

The chain combines TRBV4-3 with TRBJ2-7; a possible D gene is TRBD1 (5 bases). Germline lookup yields CDR1 LGHNA and CDR2 YSLEER. CDR3 length equals 14 residues. V was clipped by 3 bases and J by 0 bases, with 9 bases between them. CDR3 coding DNA: TGCGCCAGCAGCCAGACAGAAAGCTCCTACGAGCAGTACTTC. Its translation: CASSQTESSYEQYF.

V and J are TRBV19 and TRBJ1-6, with 8 bases that match TRBD1. Trimming at V came to 4 bases and at J to 3 bases, leaving 8 bases not matched to a gene. This CDR3 spans 17 amino acids. Per germline, CDR1 LNHDA and CDR2 SQIVND (reference sequence). The CDR3 loop is CASSTGQGGLYNSPLHF. The CDR3 coding sequence is TGTGCCAGTAGTACTGGACAGGGTGGACTCTATAATTCACCCCTCCACTTT. Filled out from reference TRBV19 and TRBJ1-6, the complete variable domain reads DGGITQSPKYLFRKEGQNVTLSCEQNLNHDAMYWYRQDPGQGLRLIYYSQIVNDFQKGDIAEGYSVSREKKESFPLTVTSAQKNPTAFYLCASSTGQGGLYNSPLHFGNGTRLTVT.

The chain has TRBV25-1 and TRBJ1-1; 7 bases are shared with TRBD1. The CDR3 loop spans 16 amino acids. V gave up 5 bases and J gave up 4 bases; unmatched junction bases: 13. In germline, CDR1 is MGHDK, CDR2 SYGVNS. The CDR3 DNA follows: TGTGCCAGCAGTTCCCGGACAGGCGGTAGGTCCACTGAAGCTTTCTTT. The encoded protein is CASSSRTGGRSTEAFF.

The V call is TRBV15, the J call TRBJ2-5, with D perhaps matching TRBD2 (7 bases). The V end lost 1 base, the J end lost 5 bases, and 29 bases lay between the germline ends. CDR3 length equals 20 residues. Germline V CDR1 and CDR2: LNHNV, YYDKDF (reference sequence). In DNA form, the CDR3 reads TGTGCCACCAGCAGAGTTCCGGTGGGGGTCGGCGGGGGCCCTCGGGAGACCCAGTACTTC. It specifies CATSRVPVGVGGGPRETQYF.

In this sample, this clone turned up a few times. The chain is built from TRBV7-3 and TRBJ2-7; 8 bases align to TRBD2. With 4 bases clipped from V and 7 bases from J, the junction kept 6 bases outside the gene matches. Germline CDR1 is SGHTA and CDR2 is FQGTGA. This CDR3 has 13 amino acids. Written as DNA, the CDR3 is TGTGCCAGCAGCTACCGTCGCGGGGGGGAGCAGTACTTC. Translation: CASSYRRGGEQYF.

This clone was seen a handful of times. Other DNA sequences of this sample code for an identical CDR3. This chain uses TRBV7-2 with TRBJ1-1; D is uncertain. The CDR3 has 13 residues. Germline-derived CDR1 and CDR2 are SGHTA and FQGNSA. V lost 5 bases and J lost 1, with 8 bases in between. This CDR3 is CASSLTENTEAFF. The CDR3, as DNA: TGTGCCAGCAGCCTAACAGAGAACACTGAAGCTTTCTTT.

The chain links TRBV5-1 to TRBJ2-7; 9 bases line up with TRBD1. V trimming: 4 bases; J trimming: 3 bases; junction bases outside the gene matches: 11. The CDR3 has 16 residues. Germline CDR1 and CDR2: SGHRS and YFSETQ. The CDR3 is CASSLGQGSPYYEQYF. The CDR3 DNA reads as TGCGCCAGCAGCCTCGGACAGGGGTCGCCGTACTACGAGCAGTACTTC.

The CDR3 reads CASGVQGADTQYF. In DNA, the CDR3 is TGTGCCAGCGGAGTACAGGGCGCAGATACGCAGTATTTT. This rearrangement joins TRBV7-2 to TRBJ2-3, with TRBD1 as a possible D gene (6 bases). In germline, CDR1 is SGHTA, CDR2 FQGNSA. The CDR3 extends over 13 amino acids. The V end was cut by 8 bases, the J end by 4 bases, with 13 bases between. Variable domain in full (rest from reference TRBV7-2 and TRBJ2-3): GAGVSQSPSNKVTEKGKDVELRCDPISGHTALYWYRQSLGQGLEFLIYFQGNSAPDKSGLPSDRFSAERTGGSVSTLTIQRTQQEDSAVYLCASGVQGADTQYFGPGTRLTVL.

This chain connects TRBV12-3 or TRBV12-4 to TRBJ1-1, with no clear D. Trimming cost V 2 bases and J 3 bases, with 7 bases left between them. The CDR3 runs 13 residues. The CDR3 nucleotides are TGTGCCAGCAGTTTACGCCGGGACACTGAAGCTTTCTTT. It codes for CASSLRRDTEAFF.

The chain recombines TRBV5-1 with TRBJ2-2; D not certain. The CDR3 covers 15 residues. Germline CDR1 is SGHRS and CDR2 is YFSETQ. The ends were cut back, 1 base at V and 6 bases at J, with 13 bases in the middle. CDR3 region: CASSLNPLSAGELFF. The DNA for the CDR3 is TGCGCCAGCAGCTTGAATCCTTTGTCGGCCGGGGAGCTGTTTTTT.

V is TRBV18 and J is TRBJ2-2; 10 bases line up with TRBD1. This CDR3 is built from 15 residues. V lost 1 base to trimming and J lost 6 bases; unmatched junction nucleotides: 2. The germline V gene has CDR1 KGHSH and CDR2 LQKENI. The CDR3 reads CASSPRGQGAGELFF. The CDR3 DNA follows: TGTGCCAGCTCACCACGAGGACAGGGGGCCGGGGAGCTGTTTTTT.

The chain couples TRBV28 to TRBJ1-2; no firm D call. CDR3 length equals 11 residues. CDR1 and CDR2 from the germline V gene are MDHEN and SYDVKM. V gave up 6 bases and J gave up 5 bases, with 7 bases separating them. CDR3 region: CASRREYGYTF. The CDR3 DNA reads TGTGCCAGCAGGAGAGAGTATGGCTACACCTTC.

The chain links TRBV5-1 to TRBJ2-7, with D unclear. The CDR3 has 15 residues. Trimming removed 0 bases from V and 0 bases from J, with 10 bases in between. From germline, CDR1 is SGHRS and CDR2 YFSETQ. CDR3 nucleotide sequence: TGCGCCAGCAGCTTGGAGGCGAGGAGCTCCTACGAGCAGTACTTC. Translated: CASSLEARSSYEQYF.

This clone turned up a few times. The J gene is TRBJ2-1, the V gene TRBV4-1; 8 bases line up with TRBD2. The CDR3 runs 17 residues. V shed 0 bases and J 6 bases; nucleotides not matched to a gene: 10. CDR1 is MGHRA and CDR2 is YSYEKL in the germline V gene. The CDR3: CASSQESGTRGLNEQFF. The DNA of the CDR3 is TGCGCCAGCAGCCAAGAGTCGGGGACTAGGGGTCTCAATGAGCAGTTCTTC.

This clone was recorded only once. The CDR3 is CASSQALQHSGRNEQFF. For the CDR3, the DNA is TGTGCCAGCAGCCAGGCTTTACAGCACTCCGGAAGGAATGAGCAGTTCTTC. The V and J genes are TRBV4-2 and TRBJ2-1; the D is unclear. Trimming removed 3 bases at V and 7 bases at J, with 22 bases between. Germline-derived CDR1 and CDR2 are LGHNA and YNFKEQ. The CDR3 runs 17 residues.

The chain joins TRBV28 to TRBJ1-4; perhaps TRBD1 as D (5 bases). Germline V gene lookup returns CDR1 MDHEN and CDR2 SYDVKM. The CDR3 sequence is 16 residues long. V was shortened by 7 bases and J by 5 bases, with 20 bases between the two germline ends. In DNA, the CDR3 is TGTGCCAGCACCCGGGGGGAGGCGGCCGGGAATGAAAAACTGTTTTTT. Its translation is CASTRGEAAGNEKLFF.